Presented here are 28 T cell receptor beta chains from one specimen sequenced in a study of shared clonotypes between healthy human individuals. Repertoires were generated with immunoSEQ multiplex PCR, while TCRdb's copy carries only in-frame clones and drops some. The sample includes nearly 600,000 clones, roughly 96% of them seen just once. CD45RO-negative, CCR7-selected cells formed the naive CD8 fraction, which excluded terminally differentiated effector memory CD45RA+ cells. Sequences were obtained from naive CD8+ T cells sorted from blood. Receptor source: a young woman in good health.

This chain connects TRBV19 to TRBJ1-5; 9 nucleotides agree with TRBD1. This CDR3 contains 14 residues. Germline-derived CDR1 and CDR2 are LNHDA and SQIVND (reference sequence). V was clipped by 7 bases and J by 7 bases; unmatched bases: 8. The CDR3 nucleotides are TGTGCCAGTAAGGACAGGGGAGGTGGCCAGCCCCAGCATTTT. Translation: CASKDRGGGQPQHF. Supplemented by reference TRBV19 and TRBJ1-5, the full variable domain reads DGGITQSPKYLFRKEGQNVTLSCEQNLNHDAMYWYRQDPGQGLRLIYYSQIVNDFQKGDIAEGYSVSREKKESFPLTVTSAQKNPTAFYLCASKDRGGGQPQHFGDGTRLSIL.

The CDR3 DNA reads TGTGCCAGCAGCCCTAGCGGGAGAAATACGCAGTATTTT. Translated: CASSPSGRNTQYF. This chain connects TRBV5-4 to TRBJ2-3, with 10 bases fitting TRBD2. CDR3 length: 13 residues. V shed 4 bases, J shed 7 bases, and the junction held 3 bases outside the gene matches. The germline V gene encodes CDR1 SGHNT and CDR2 YYREEE (reference sequence).

This chain joins TRBV30 and TRBJ1-6; D ambiguous. The CDR3 is 13 amino acids. The germline V gene encodes CDR1 GTSNPN and CDR2 SVGIG (reference sequence). With 0 bases removed from V and 12 bases from J, the gap between germline ends came to 12 bases. CDR3 loop: CAWSVHPEGPLHF. The CDR3 coding sequence is TGTGCCTGGAGTGTACACCCCGAGGGACCCCTCCACTTT.

The rearrangement links TRBV11-2 to TRBJ1-2; 8 bases match TRBD1. V was pared by 0 bases and J by 0 bases, with 9 bases of the junction left unmatched. The CDR3 length is 18 residues. Looked up from germline, CDR1 is SGHAT and CDR2 is FQNNGV. CDR3 protein: CASSLDFYGQGANYGYTF. The CDR3 region has the DNA TGTGCCAGCAGCTTAGATTTTTACGGACAGGGAGCTAACTATGGCTACACCTTC.

The V call is TRBV9, the J call TRBJ2-7, with TRBD1 matching 10 bases. V trimming: 4 bases; J trimming: 3 bases; junction bases outside the gene matches: 10. The CDR3 consists of 16 residues. Germline V gene sequence: CDR1 SGDLS, CDR2 YYNGEE. This chain's CDR3 is CASSTHRDRGSYEQYF. The CDR3 DNA reads TGTGCCAGCAGCACGCACCGGGACAGGGGAAGCTACGAGCAGTACTTC. Using reference TRBV9 and TRBJ2-7 for the parts outside the CDR3, the full variable domain is DSGVTQTPKHLITATGQRVTLRCSPRSGDLSVYWYQQSLDQGLQFLIQYYNGEERAKGNILERFSAQQFPDLHSELNLSSLELGDSALYFCASSTHRDRGSYEQYFGPGTRLTVT.

The CDR3 nucleotides are TGTGCCACAATAGACAGGGCGAACACTGAAGCTTTCTTT. This gives the protein CATIDRANTEAFF. J is TRBJ1-1 and V is TRBV10-3, with 7 bases matching TRBD1. The V gene's germline CDR1 is ENHRY and CDR2 SYGVKD. The CDR3 contains 13 residues. V shed 10 bases, J shed 1 base, and the junction held 6 bases outside the gene matches.

The chain is built from TRBV4-1 and TRBJ1-2; TRBD1 aligns across 9 bases. After removal of 6 bases from V and 4 bases from J, the junction contained 12 bases not matched to a gene. CDR1 is MGHRA, CDR2 YSYEKL, per germline. The length of the CDR3 is 16 residues. For the CDR3, the DNA is TGCGCCAGCAGTCCCGGGACAGGGCCCCCGGGCTATGGCTACACCTTC. It yields the protein CASSPGTGPPGYGYTF.

The chain joins TRBV2 to TRBJ2-7; weak D call: TRBD1 (6 bases). V lost 3 bases and J 7 bases, leaving 19 bases between the germline ends. Germline V gene lookup returns CDR1 SNHLY and CDR2 FYNNEI. This CDR3 comprises 15 residues. CDR3 DNA sequence: TGTGCCAGCAGTGAGGCCAGGGGAGAATCGCGGGAGCAGTACTTC. As protein: CASSEARGESREQYF.

This clone was seen once. V usage is TRBV6-1 and J usage is TRBJ2-1; weak D call: TRBD2 (5 bases). This CDR3 is built from 15 residues. Germline assignment: CDR1 MNHNS and CDR2 SASEGT. Trimming removed 6 bases from V and 3 bases from J, with 15 bases in between. The CDR3 sequence is CASSDTPGSYNEQFF. The CDR3 DNA reads TGTGCCAGCAGCGATACCCCGGGGAGCTACAATGAGCAGTTCTTC.

This sequence joins TRBV11-2 and TRBJ2-7; D unresolved. Germline CDR1 and CDR2: SGHAT and FQNNGV. V lost 8 bases and J 4 bases, leaving 9 bases between the germline ends. This CDR3 contains 11 residues. The CDR3 protein is CASSSVYEQYF. CDR3 coding DNA: TGTGCCAGCTCTTCGGTGTACGAGCAGTACTTC.

This chain links TRBV14 with TRBJ2-2; possible D gene TRBD1, 5 bases. Germline values: CDR1 SGHDN, CDR2 FVKESK. The V end lost 5 bases, the J end lost 4 bases, and 11 bases lay between the germline ends. The CDR3 spans 14 residues. CDR3 in amino acids: CASSSGIGTGELFF. The DNA for the CDR3 is TGTGCCAGCAGCTCAGGGATCGGCACCGGGGAGCTGTTTTTT.

V usage is TRBV9 and J usage is TRBJ2-2; unclear D gene. This CDR3 region has 15 residues. V lost 0 bases to trimming and J lost 1 base, with 7 bases between them. CDR1 SGDLS and CDR2 YYNGEE come from the germline V gene. The chain's CDR3 is CASSVVGENTGELFF. The CDR3 DNA follows: TGTGCCAGCAGCGTAGTTGGCGAGAACACCGGGGAGCTGTTTTTT.

The chain recombines TRBV7-9 with TRBJ1-3; D is undetermined. Per the germline V gene, CDR1 is SEHNR and CDR2 is FQNEAQ (reference sequence). V was trimmed by 5 bases and J by 0 bases, leaving 2 bases between them. The CDR3 is made up of 12 amino acids. This chain's CDR3 is CASSISGNTIYF. The CDR3 DNA follows: TGTGCCAGCAGCATCTCTGGAAACACCATATATTTT.

The chain employs TRBV10-3 and TRBJ2-5, with D perhaps TRBD1 or TRBD2 (5 bases each). Germline lookup yields CDR1 ENHRY and CDR2 SYGVKD. The CDR3 is 14 residues long. Trimming left V 3 bases short and J 5 bases short, with 13 bases between. CDR3 in DNA: TGTGCCATCAGTGACGAGGGGCGAGGGGAGACCCAGTACTTC. As protein: CAISDEGRGETQYF.

The V gene is TRBV19, the J gene TRBJ2-7; possible D gene TRBD2, 6 bases. The CDR3 is 13 amino acids. CDR1 is LNHDA and CDR2 is SQIVND in the germline V gene (reference sequence). Trimming removed 3 bases from V and 4 bases from J, with 10 bases in between. The CDR3 coding sequence is TGTGCCAGTAGTATGGGACTTCTTTACGAGCAGTACTTC. Translating gives CASSMGLLYEQYF.

V is TRBV28 and J is TRBJ2-3; D gene uncertain. V lost 6 bases and J lost 4, with 5 bases in between. Germline lookup yields CDR1 MDHEN and CDR2 SYDVKM. The CDR3 has 11 amino acids. CDR3 nucleotides: TGTGCCAGCAGAGACTCAGATACGCAGTATTTT. Its protein product is CASRDSDTQYF.

This clone was picked up one time. This CDR3 reads CASSGGEGNTIYF. The CDR3 DNA follows: TGTGCCAGTAGTGGGGGAGAAGGAAACACCATATATTTT. The chain is built from TRBV19 and TRBJ1-3, with TRBD1 as a possible D gene (5 bases). CDR3 length equals 13 residues. Per the germline V gene, CDR1 is LNHDA and CDR2 is SQIVND (reference sequence). Trimming shortened V by 5 bases and J by 4 bases, and 9 bases separated the two germline ends.

The chain couples TRBV7-2 to TRBJ1-1; no clear D gene. The length of the CDR3 is 12 residues. Trimming took off 1 base at V and 12 bases at J, with 12 bases between the two ends. Germline V gene data show CDR1 as SGHTA and CDR2 as FQGNSA. Written as DNA, the CDR3 is TGTGCCAGCAGCTTAGTCGGCAGCGCAACTTTCTTT. Encoded protein: CASSLVGSATFF.

The chain carries TRBV30 and TRBJ2-2; no firm D call. Germline CDR1 and CDR2: GTSNPN and SVGIG (reference sequence). The V end was cut by 4 bases, the J end by 3 bases, with 3 bases between. This CDR3 spans 11 amino acids. In DNA form, the CDR3 reads TGTGCCTGGACCGACACCGGGGAGCTGTTTTTT. This translates into CAWTDTGELFF.

The chain combines TRBV19 with TRBJ1-2; no definite D call. The CDR3 totals 13 residues. The V gene's germline CDR1 is LNHDA and CDR2 SQIVND (reference sequence). The V end lost 5 bases, the J end lost 4 bases, and 11 bases lay between the germline ends. This CDR3 reads CASSPDGPYGYTF. The CDR3 DNA reads as TGTGCCAGTAGTCCTGACGGCCCCTATGGCTACACCTTC.

Only one count was recorded for this clone. Here the CDR3 DNA reads TGTGCCAGCAGCCGGACTAGCGCCTACAATGAGCAGTTCTTC. This sequence encodes CASSRTSAYNEQFF. The chain employs TRBV6-5 and TRBJ2-1, with TRBD2 matching over 9 bases. V dropped 6 bases and J dropped 2; count of bases not matched to a gene: 2. This CDR3 is built from 14 residues. CDR1 is MNHEY and CDR2 is SVGAGI in the germline V gene.

The rearrangement joins TRBV6-1 to TRBJ1-3, with 7 bases matching TRBD1. Germline values: CDR1 MNHNS, CDR2 SASEGT. With V trimmed by 4 bases and J by 4 bases, 7 bases remained unmatched. This CDR3 region has 15 residues. The CDR3, as DNA: TGTGCCAGCAGTGGCACAGGGGTTTCGGGAAACACCATATATTTT. This codes for CASSGTGVSGNTIYF.

The DNA of the CDR3 is TGTGCCAGCAGTTTCGGTCTCGGGTATAGGACTGAAGCTTTCTTT. This codes for CASSFGLGYRTEAFF. The rearrangement links TRBV27 to TRBJ1-1; D not certain. CDR3 length equals 15 residues. The germline V gene has CDR1 MNHEY and CDR2 SMNVEV (reference sequence). V was cut by 3 bases and J by 5 bases, with 16 bases left in between.

CDR3 sequence (DNA): TGTGCCAGCGACAGTAACACTGAAGCTTTCTTT. Protein product: CASDSNTEAFF. This sequence joins TRBV19 and TRBJ1-1; possibly TRBD1 for D (5 bases). The CDR3 is made up of 11 amino acids. Trimming pared 9 bases from V and 2 bases from J, leaving 7 bases between. Per the germline V gene, CDR1 is LNHDA and CDR2 is SQIVND (reference sequence). Drawing the rest from reference TRBV19 and TRBJ1-1, the complete variable domain is DGGITQSPKYLFRKEGQNVTLSCEQNLNHDAMYWYRQDPGQGLRLIYYSQIVNDFQKGDIAEGYSVSREKKESFPLTVTSAQKNPTAFYLCASDSNTEAFFGQGTRLTVV.

The chain has TRBV18 and TRBJ2-5; D remains unclear. The V and J ends lost 3 bases and 2 bases respectively, with 13 bases between them. The CDR3 loop spans 15 amino acids. Germline V gene sequence: CDR1 KGHSH, CDR2 LQKENI. CDR3 DNA sequence: TGTGCCAGCTCACCCGGAAGGGCTTGGCAAGAGACCCAGTACTTC. As protein: CASSPGRAWQETQYF.

The chain joins TRBV19 to TRBJ2-5; a weak D match, TRBD1 (5 bases). V was clipped by 5 bases and J by 3 bases, with 7 bases between them. In germline, CDR1 is LNHDA, CDR2 SQIVND (reference sequence). The CDR3 is 12 amino acids. The CDR3 sequence is CASSCREETQYF. In DNA form, the CDR3 reads TGTGCCAGTAGTTGCAGGGAAGAGACCCAGTACTTC.

This chain connects TRBV28 to TRBJ1-1, with 7 bases fitting TRBD1. The CDR3 consists of 13 residues. With V trimmed by 2 bases and J by 7 bases, 4 bases remained unmatched. Germline CDR1 and CDR2: MDHEN and SYDVKM. The CDR3 spells CASSLTGVSEAFF. The CDR3, as DNA: TGTGCCAGCAGTTTAACAGGGGTTAGTGAAGCTTTCTTT.

This clone was detected only once. The gene calls are TRBV27 and TRBJ2-7, with D possibly TRBD1 on 6 matching bases. The CDR3 extends over 13 amino acids. Trimming pared 5 bases from V and 5 bases from J, leaving 13 bases between. CDR1 and CDR2 from the germline V gene are MNHEY and SMNVEV (reference sequence). The CDR3 region is CASSHHREDEQYF. The CDR3 DNA sequence: TGTGCCAGCAGTCACCACAGGGAAGACGAGCAGTACTTC.